Below, 23 T cell receptor beta chains from the same sample are listed, as sequenced in a study of T cell responses to AZD1222 COVID-19 vaccine. Sequenced by immunoSEQ multiplex PCR; TCRdb stores in-frame clones only, minus some. The repertoire holds 150,000 to 200,000 clones, with under 95% as singletons. Sequencing was performed on peripheral blood, taken on day 0 of AZD1222 vaccination. All receptors come from an adult in good health.

The rearrangement links TRBV28 to TRBJ1-2, with 7 bases identical to TRBD1. Germline CDR1 and CDR2: MDHEN and SYDVKM. This CDR3 is built from 15 residues. J was trimmed by 8 bases and V by 3 bases; bases with no gene match: 12. The CDR3 nucleotides read TGTGCCAGCAGTTTCAGCCCCCGGGACAGTCAAGGCTACACCTTC. Its translation is CASSFSPRDSQGYTF.

The rearrangement links TRBV11-2 to TRBJ1-6, with 7 bases lining up with TRBD1. The V and J ends lost 2 bases and 0 bases, in that order; junction bases with no gene match: 4. CDR1 is SGHAT, CDR2 FQNNGV, per germline. CDR3 length: 17 amino acids. CDR3 sequence reads: CASSLWDSSSYNSPLHF. CDR3 in DNA: TGTGCCAGCAGCTTATGGGACAGTAGCTCCTATAATTCACCCCTCCACTTT.

The sample holds a few counts of this clone. The CDR3 loop reads CAWSPPRGLQETQYF. The CDR3 nucleotides read TGTGCCTGGAGTCCCCCCAGGGGATTACAAGAGACCCAGTACTTC. The rearrangement uses TRBV30 and TRBJ2-5; tentative D call: TRBD1 (6 bases). V was shortened by 2 bases and J by 2 bases, with 15 bases between the two germline ends. Germline V gene sequence: CDR1 GTSNPN, CDR2 SVGIG (reference sequence). The CDR3 is 15 residues long.

The chain recombines TRBV7-2 with TRBJ2-1; D may be TRBD2 (5 bases). Trimming cost V 2 bases and J 1 base, with 9 bases left between them. The germline CDR1 and CDR2 sequences are SGHTA and FQGNSA. This CDR3 has 15 residues. CDR3 in amino acids: CASSLRRVSYNEQFF. The CDR3 coding sequence is TGTGCCAGCAGCTTAAGGCGGGTATCCTACAATGAGCAGTTCTTC.

The table lists this clone with a count of one. This rearrangement joins TRBV3-1 (or the pseudogene TRBV3-2) to TRBJ2-3; 9 nucleotides align to TRBD2. The J segment lost 6 bases and the V segment lost 2 bases, leaving 12 bases of the junction unmatched. The CDR3 spans 17 residues. CDR1 and CDR2 from the germline V gene are LGHDT and YNNKEL (reference sequence). This chain's CDR3 is CASSQTGTSFSPDTQYF. For the CDR3, the DNA is TGTGCCAGCAGCCAAACGGGGACTAGCTTCTCCCCCGATACGCAGTATTTT.

The rearrangement links TRBV30 to TRBJ1-1, with D perhaps matching TRBD1 (5 bases). Trimming pared 1 base from V and 5 bases from J, leaving 14 bases between. Germline CDR1 reads GTSNPN; CDR2 reads SVGIG (reference sequence). The CDR3 has 14 amino acids. In DNA form, the CDR3 reads TGTGCCTGGAGTGAATCGGCAGGGCGGACTGAAGCTTTCTTT. Translated, it gives CAWSESAGRTEAFF.

The genes are TRBV5-1 and TRBJ1-2, with D uncertain. V lost 3 bases and J lost 8, with 20 bases in between. Per germline, CDR1 SGHRS and CDR2 YFSETQ. The CDR3 totals 15 residues. The CDR3 nucleotides read TGCGCCAGCAGCTGGTGGAAGGACTTAGGAGGCGGCTACACCTTC. Protein: CASSWWKDLGGGYTF.

The chain has TRBV4-1 and TRBJ1-5; the D is unclear. CDR1 and CDR2 from the germline V gene are MGHRA and YSYEKL. The CDR3 totals 14 residues. The V and J ends lost 4 bases and 11 bases respectively, with 18 bases between them. The CDR3 nucleotides read TGCGCCAGCAGCCCCGGGCCACAAATTACGACCCAGCATTTT. Residues: CASSPGPQITTQHF.

This clone was seen just once. The rearrangement uses TRBV14 and TRBJ2-7; D is unclear. The ends were cut back, 4 bases at V and 3 bases at J, with 10 bases in the middle. Germline-derived CDR1 and CDR2 are SGHDN and FVKESK. The CDR3 covers 13 residues. DNA of the CDR3: TGTGCCAGCAGCCCCTGGTTGAGCTACGAGCAGTACTTC. It encodes CASSPWLSYEQYF.

Here the CDR3 reads CASSISGGRGEQFF. CDR3 DNA: TGTGCCAGTAGTATCTCTGGCGGGAGGGGTGAGCAGTTCTTC. The chain employs TRBV19 and TRBJ2-1; 9 bases map to TRBD2. The CDR3 is 14 amino acids. J gave up 9 bases and V 3 bases, and 6 bases lay outside the gene matches. Germline CDR1 reads LNHDA; CDR2 reads SQIVND (reference sequence).

CDR3 in amino acids: CASSVDTGANYGYTF. The CDR3, as DNA: TGTGCCAGCAGCGTCGACACAGGGGCTAACTATGGCTACACCTTC. J is TRBJ1-2 and V is TRBV2, with 7 bases matching TRBD1. CDR1 is SNHLY and CDR2 is FYNNEI in the germline V gene. The CDR3 is 15 amino acids. V dropped 6 bases and J dropped 0; count of bases not matched to a gene: 7.

The genes are TRBV25-1 and TRBJ1-1; unclear D gene. The CDR3 has 13 amino acids. Germline loops: CDR1 MGHDK, CDR2 SYGVNS. V lost 3 bases and J lost 1, with 6 bases in between. The CDR3 bases are TGTGCCAGCAGTGAGTACACGAACACTGAAGCTTTCTTT. This gives the protein CASSEYTNTEAFF.

As concerns this clone: The same CDR3 arises from other DNA sequences in this sample as well. The chain links TRBV3-1 (or the pseudogene TRBV3-2) to TRBJ1-2; weak D call: TRBD1 (5 bases). Germline assignment: CDR1 LGHDT and CDR2 YNNKEL (reference sequence). This CDR3 is 13 amino acids long. V shed 3 bases and J shed 2 bases, with 7 bases lying between them. The CDR3 DNA sequence: TGTGCCAGCAGCCAGGCAGGGAACTATGGCTACACCTTC. It encodes CASSQAGNYGYTF.

The rearrangement uses TRBV19 and TRBJ1-3; D not resolved. CDR1 and CDR2 (germline): LNHDA, SQIVND (reference sequence). V gave up 2 bases and J gave up 4 bases, with 15 bases separating them. The CDR3 consists of 16 residues. CDR3 amino acids: CASSIIREGQGNTIYF. The CDR3 bases are TGTGCCAGTAGTATAATTCGTGAAGGGCAAGGAAACACCATATATTTT.

The chain couples TRBV25-1 to TRBJ2-7; D possibly corresponds to TRBD2 (5 bases). V was trimmed by 9 bases and J by 7 bases, leaving 10 bases between them. This CDR3 is 10 amino acids long. Germline V gives CDR1 MGHDK, CDR2 SYGVNS. This CDR3 reads CASLRGEQYF. The CDR3 coding sequence is TGTGCCAGTCTTCGGGGAGAGCAGTACTTC.

This chain uses TRBV18 with TRBJ2-7, with D maybe TRBD2 (6 bases). The CDR3 covers 16 residues. CDR1 is KGHSH and CDR2 is LQKENI in the germline V gene. Trimming shortened V by 4 bases and J by 2 bases, and 18 bases separated the two germline ends. CDR3 amino acids: CASSLYGERATYEQYF. The CDR3 DNA reads as TGTGCCAGCTCACTCTACGGAGAGCGGGCCACCTACGAGCAGTACTTC.

This chain connects TRBV4-1 to TRBJ2-1, with D uncertain. This CDR3 has 15 residues. CDR1 and CDR2 from the germline V gene are MGHRA and YSYEKL. Trimming removed 1 base from V and 5 bases from J, with 12 bases in between. CDR3 bases: TGCGCCAGCAGCCAAGGGCCTATAAGGGACAATGAGCAGTTCTTC. Its protein is CASSQGPIRDNEQFF.

V usage is TRBV5-5 and J usage is TRBJ1-1; no clear D. This CDR3 spans 14 amino acids. The germline CDR1 and CDR2 sequences are SGHKS and YYEKEE (reference sequence). Trimming took off 1 base at V and 1 base at J, with 8 bases between the two ends. The CDR3 protein is CASSLRTGNTEAFF. The DNA for the CDR3 is TGTGCCAGCAGCTTGCGGACGGGGAACACTGAAGCTTTCTTT.

The rearrangement joins TRBV19 to TRBJ2-7, with D possibly being TRBD2 (5 bases). V lost 2 bases and J lost 4, with 9 bases in between. The CDR3 totals 13 residues. The germline gives CDR1 LNHDA, CDR2 SQIVND (reference sequence). For the CDR3, the DNA is TGTGCCAGTAGTATATATGAGGGTTACGAGCAGTACTTC. Its protein is CASSIYEGYEQYF.

This clone was seen only once. This sequence joins TRBV4-2 and TRBJ1-1; D is perhaps TRBD1 (6 bases). The germline CDR1 and CDR2 sequences are LGHNA and YNFKEQ. The CDR3 has 14 amino acids. V dropped 2 bases and J dropped 11 bases, with 18 bases sitting between them. The CDR3, as DNA: TGTGCCAGCAGCCAATATTGGGAGGGGGGGTCGGCTTTCTTT. It is translated as CASSQYWEGGSAFF.

CDR3 sequence reads: CASSLGRTSGELFF. The CDR3 nucleotides are TGTGCCAGCAGCTTAGGCAGAACTTCTGGGGAGCTGTTTTTT. The chain combines TRBV13 with TRBJ2-2; D is ambiguous. Trimming shortened V by 0 bases and J by 8 bases, and 10 bases separated the two germline ends. Germline-derived CDR1 and CDR2 are PRHDT and FYEKMQ (reference sequence). CDR3 size: 14 residues. Complete variable domain (other parts from reference TRBV13 and TRBJ2-2): AAGVIQSPRHLIKEKRETATLKCYPIPRHDTVYWYQQGPGQDPQFLISFYEKMQSDKGSIPDRFSAQQFSDYHSELNMSSLELGDSALYFCASSLGRTSGELFFGEGSRLTVL.

The J gene is TRBJ2-1, the V gene TRBV27; D not certain. V shed 8 bases and J shed 13 bases, with 12 bases lying between them. Germline V gives CDR1 MNHEY, CDR2 SMNVEV (reference sequence). The CDR3 extends over 10 amino acids. This CDR3 reads CASAPRGQFF. The CDR3 DNA is TGTGCCAGCGCGCCCCGAGGTCAGTTCTTC.

The rearrangement links TRBV2 to TRBJ2-6; D possibly matches TRBD1 or TRBD2 (5 bases each). V was cut by 5 bases and J by 0 bases, with 14 bases left in between. The CDR3 extends over 17 amino acids. Looked up from germline, CDR1 is SNHLY and CDR2 is FYNNEI. Written as DNA, the CDR3 is TGTGCCAGCAGTTCTCCCGACGGGGCCTCTGGGGCCAACGTCCTGACTTTC. This gives the protein CASSSPDGASGANVLTF.